These 32 T cell receptor beta chains were all obtained from the same sample, sequenced in a study of blood T cell repertoires in COVID-19. Clones were read by immunoSEQ multiplex PCR, and TCRdb kept only the in-frame ones, dropping some. The sample carries under 300,000 clones, approximately 90% recorded once. The sequenced sample consisted of peripheral blood. Every receptor here comes from a woman under 40 with active or convalescent COVID-19.

V is TRBV25-1 and J is TRBJ1-6; 7 bases match TRBD1. The CDR3 extends over 17 amino acids. Germline V gene lookup returns CDR1 MGHDK and CDR2 SYGVNS. The V segment lost 6 bases and the J segment 8 bases; nucleotides outside the gene matches: 16. CDR3 in DNA: TGTGCCAGCAGCCGGGACAGCTCACTTCAGGGCGATTCACCCCTCCACTTT. Residues: CASSRDSSLQGDSPLHF.

The gene calls are TRBV9 and TRBJ2-7; 7 bases are a match to TRBD1. CDR3 length: 15 residues. In germline, CDR1 is SGDLS, CDR2 YYNGEE. Trimming took 0 bases from V and 5 from J; bases not matched to a gene: 8. The chain's CDR3 is CASSVEGGVIDEQYF. The CDR3 DNA sequence: TGTGCCAGCAGCGTAGAAGGGGGCGTTATTGACGAGCAGTACTTC.

This chain connects TRBV4-2 to TRBJ2-1; 8 bases line up with TRBD1. The length of the CDR3 is 17 residues. CDR1 LGHNA and CDR2 YNFKEQ come from the germline V gene. V lost 0 bases, J lost 2 bases, and 6 bases stayed unmatched. Written as DNA, the CDR3 is TGTGCCAGCAGCCAAGAAGGGGCAGGGGGCGCCTACAATGAGCAGTTCTTC. Protein sequence: CASSQEGAGGAYNEQFF.

The rearrangement uses TRBV20-1 and TRBJ1-1, with unresolved D. The CDR3 is 11 amino acids. Between the trimmed V and J ends, which lost 6 bases and 0 bases, there was a span of 5 bases. CDR1 and CDR2 (germline): DFQATT, SNEGSKA (reference sequence). CDR3 sequence reads: CSAEMNTEAFF. CDR3 bases: TGCAGTGCCGAGATGAACACTGAAGCTTTCTTT.

The chain has TRBV11-3 and TRBJ1-2, with a possible D match to TRBD1 (5 bases). Between the trimmed V and J ends, which lost 4 bases and 7 bases, there was a span of 13 bases. The CDR3 covers 13 residues. The germline CDR1 and CDR2 sequences are SGHNT and YENEEA. CDR3 sequence reads: CASSWHRRGGYTF. CDR3 bases: TGTGCCAGCAGCTGGCACAGGCGGGGTGGCTACACCTTC.

This clone appeared a few times. The chain is built from TRBV27 and TRBJ1-4; 7 positions match TRBD1. V lost 3 bases to trimming and J lost 6 bases; unmatched junction nucleotides: 13. Germline CDR1 reads MNHEY; CDR2 reads SMNVEV (reference sequence). The CDR3 extends over 17 amino acids. The CDR3 loop reads CASSFRGGGFVDEKLFF. CDR3 nucleotides: TGTGCCAGCAGTTTCCGAGGGGGCGGATTTGTTGATGAAAAACTGTTTTTT.

This clone was counted a single time. The rearrangement links TRBV7-2 to TRBJ2-2, with TRBD1 as a possible D gene (6 bases). There are 16 residues in the CDR3. Germline V gene sequence: CDR1 SGHTA, CDR2 FQGNSA. Trimming cost V 4 bases and J 6 bases, with 18 bases left between them. CDR3 loop: CASSSGRNRASGELFF. DNA for the CDR3: TGTGCCAGCAGCTCGGGCAGGAACAGGGCCTCCGGGGAGCTGTTTTTT.

CDR3 nucleotide sequence: TGCGCCAGCAGCCCACCGACAGCTAACTATGGCTACACCTTC. Amino acids: CASSPPTANYGYTF. The chain is built from TRBV5-1 and TRBJ1-2; tentatively, D is TRBD1 (5 bases). Germline V gene data show CDR1 as SGHRS and CDR2 as YFSETQ. CDR3 length: 14 amino acids. Trimming removed 4 bases from V and 0 bases from J, with 10 bases in between.

The chain employs TRBV6-6 and TRBJ2-7, with TRBD1 matching over 9 bases. The CDR3 has 13 amino acids. Germline CDR1 MNHNY, CDR2 SVGAGI (reference sequence). J was trimmed by 2 bases and V by 7 bases; bases with no gene match: 3. CDR3 nucleotide sequence: TGTGCCAGCAATAGACAGGGGGCCTACGAGCAGTACTTC. Protein product: CASNRQGAYEQYF.

This clone was observed once. This chain uses TRBV6-5 with TRBJ2-7, with D maybe TRBD2 (6 bases). Per the germline V gene, CDR1 is MNHEY and CDR2 is SVGAGI. Trimming removed 2 bases from V and 3 bases from J, with 14 bases in between. The CDR3 covers 15 residues. Written as DNA, the CDR3 is TGTGCCAGCAGTTACATAGAGGGAGGTCACTACGAGCAGTACTTC. Amino acid sequence: CASSYIEGGHYEQYF.

This chain connects TRBV15 to TRBJ1-2; TRBD1 aligns across 9 bases. Trimming removed 1 base from V and 7 bases from J; junction bases left unmatched: 4. The CDR3 length is 14 residues. Germline V lookup: CDR1 LNHNV, CDR2 YYDKDF (reference sequence). Written as DNA, the CDR3 is TGTGCCACCAGCAGAGGACAGGGGGAAAGTGGCTACACCTTC. This gives the protein CATSRGQGESGYTF.

The genes are TRBV28 and TRBJ1-6; tentative D call: TRBD1 (6 bases). This CDR3 comprises 14 residues. Per the germline V gene, CDR1 is MDHEN and CDR2 is SYDVKM. Trimming left V 5 bases short and J 6 bases short, with 11 bases between. CDR3 loop: CASSTGLLNSPLHF. The CDR3 nucleotides are TGTGCCAGCAGTACAGGGTTGCTTAATTCACCCCTCCACTTT.

This chain links TRBV7-6 with TRBJ1-6; 10 nucleotides match TRBD1. V dropped 1 base and J dropped 10; count of bases not matched to a gene: 10. CDR1 and CDR2 (germline): SGHVS, FNYEAQ. This CDR3 is built from 17 residues. This chain's CDR3 is CASSLGMAGTGASPLHF. Written as DNA, the CDR3 is TGTGCCAGCAGCTTAGGGATGGCGGGGACAGGGGCCTCACCCCTCCACTTT.

The V and J genes are TRBV4-2 and TRBJ1-3, with a possible D match to TRBD1 (5 bases). CDR3 length: 19 residues. Germline assignment: CDR1 LGHNA and CDR2 YNFKEQ. V dropped 0 bases and J dropped 2 bases, with 20 bases sitting between them. CDR3 sequence reads: CASSQDNGGLQFTGNTIYF. In nucleotides, the CDR3 is TGTGCCAGCAGCCAAGACAACGGGGGTTTACAGTTCACTGGAAACACCATATATTTT.

The chain is built from TRBV2 and TRBJ2-7, with D unresolved. The CDR3 is 11 amino acids. The germline V gene has CDR1 SNHLY and CDR2 FYNNEI. With 4 bases removed from V and 3 bases from J, the gap between germline ends came to 4 bases. The CDR3 here is CASSGLYEQYF. The CDR3, as DNA: TGTGCCAGCAGTGGGCTCTACGAGCAGTACTTC.

In its sample, this clone was seen a few times. The V and J genes are TRBV10-3 and TRBJ1-1, with a tentative D call TRBD1 (6 bases). V gave up 4 bases and J gave up 11 bases, with 14 bases separating them. Per germline, CDR1 ENHRY and CDR2 SYGVKD. The CDR3 runs 12 residues. The CDR3, as DNA: TGTGCCATCAGTGGCTGGGACACCCGTGCTTTCTTT. Translating gives CAISGWDTRAFF.

V usage is TRBV9 and J usage is TRBJ1-3; D perhaps matches TRBD1 (5 bases). Trimming cost V 4 bases and J 14 bases, with 19 bases left between them. Germline V gene data show CDR1 as SGDLS and CDR2 as YYNGEE. There are 13 residues in the CDR3. DNA for the CDR3: TGTGCCAGCAGCCCTGGTGGGGGGAAGAATTTATATTTT. It codes for CASSPGGGKNLYF.

The rearrangement uses TRBV12-3 or TRBV12-4 and TRBJ1-3; D is ambiguous. The CDR3 is made up of 12 amino acids. V was clipped by 3 bases and J by 4 bases, with 4 bases between them. CDR3 coding DNA: TGTGCCAGCAGTTTCTCCGGAAACACCATATATTTT. Amino acid sequence: CASSFSGNTIYF.

The V call is TRBV2, the J call TRBJ2-7; D possibly corresponds to TRBD2 (7 bases). The germline V gene has CDR1 SNHLY and CDR2 FYNNEI. CDR3 length equals 17 residues. V was clipped by 3 bases and J by 3 bases, with 21 bases between them. The chain's CDR3 is CASSEGRGGGGLYEQYF. The CDR3 nucleotides read TGTGCCAGCAGTGAGGGGCGCGGGGGCGGTGGGCTCTACGAGCAGTACTTC.

The rearrangement joins TRBV2 to TRBJ2-4; 8 bases match TRBD2. Looked up from germline, CDR1 is SNHLY and CDR2 is FYNNEI. V was clipped by 3 bases and J by 6 bases; unmatched bases: 4. The CDR3 is made up of 14 amino acids. In DNA, the CDR3 is TGTGCCAGCAGTGATCGGGGGGGAGCAAACATTCAGTACTTC. The encoded protein is CASSDRGGANIQYF.

The CDR3 nucleotides read TGTGCCAGCACCCTTGACCCTAGCTCCTACGAGCAGTACTTC. Translation gives CASTLDPSSYEQYF. This chain links TRBV6-5 with TRBJ2-7, with D uncertain. Germline lookup yields CDR1 MNHEY and CDR2 SVGAGI. The CDR3 sequence is 14 residues long. Deletions cut 7 bases from V and 0 bases from J, with 13 bases between.

The chain carries TRBV23-1 and TRBJ1-6, with a tentative D call TRBD1 (6 bases). TRBV23-1 is an open reading frame whose function is uncertain. CDR3 size: 12 residues. V gave up 4 bases and J gave up 9 bases, with 7 bases separating them. DNA for the CDR3: TGCGCCAGCAGTCCCAGGGGTTCACCCCTCCACTTT. Translation gives CASSPRGSPLHF.

The chain recombines TRBV6-2 or TRBV6-3 with TRBJ2-1; TRBD2 agrees at 13 bases. Losses at the gene ends were 6 bases for V and 5 bases for J; bases not matched to a gene: 7. Germline values: CDR1 MNHEY, CDR2 SVGEGT. This CDR3 region has 16 residues. CDR3 in amino acids: CASSDLGLAGNNEQFF. The CDR3 bases are TGTGCCAGCAGCGACCTGGGACTAGCGGGGAACAATGAGCAGTTCTTC.

This clone was seen a single time. The V call is TRBV23-1, the J call TRBJ1-6, with 9 bases matching TRBD1. TRBV23-1 is marked as an open reading frame, function uncertain. The CDR3 length is 17 residues. Trimming removed 8 bases from V and 7 bases from J; junction bases left unmatched: 15. The CDR3 DNA reads TGCGCCAGCCGCTATTGCAATCGGGACAGGGAGAATTCACCCCTCCACTTT. Amino acids: CASRYCNRDRENSPLHF.

J is TRBJ2-5 and V is TRBV12-3 or TRBV12-4, with D tentatively TRBD1 (5 bases). The CDR3 spans 13 residues. V was trimmed by 4 bases and J by 4 bases, leaving 10 bases between them. The CDR3 DNA reads as TGTGCCAGCAGTTACAGGAATGGAGAGACCCAGTACTTC. Encoded protein: CASSYRNGETQYF.

This clone was counted between two and nine times. This chain links TRBV10-3 with TRBJ2-1; TRBD2 aligns across 7 bases. Germline lookup yields CDR1 ENHRY and CDR2 SYGVKD. V shed 9 bases, J shed 0 bases, and the junction held 2 bases outside the gene matches. The CDR3 is 13 residues long. This chain's CDR3 is CAIGGVSYNEQFF. In DNA, the CDR3 is TGTGCCATTGGGGGGGTCTCCTACAATGAGCAGTTCTTC.

The V gene is TRBV2, the J gene TRBJ2-7; D is perhaps TRBD2 (6 bases). The CDR3 loop spans 14 amino acids. The V and J ends lost 4 bases and 5 bases respectively, with 15 bases between them. Germline lookup yields CDR1 SNHLY and CDR2 FYNNEI. The CDR3 region has the DNA TGTGCCAGCAGTGTGATGGAGGGGCGGCACGAGCAGTACTTC. Encoded protein: CASSVMEGRHEQYF.

The V and J genes are TRBV3-1 (or the pseudogene TRBV3-2) and TRBJ2-3; 13 positions match TRBD2. The junction had 6 bases not matched to a gene; V was cut back by 4 bases and J by 5 bases. The CDR3 extends over 16 amino acids. Germline CDR1 and CDR2: LGHDT and YNNKEL (reference sequence). The CDR3 DNA reads TGTGCCAGCAGCCCTACTAGCGGGGGGGCCGGAGATACGCAGTATTTT. Its translation: CASSPTSGGAGDTQYF.

This chain uses TRBV6-6 with TRBJ1-5, with 9 bases identical to TRBD1. Per the germline V gene, CDR1 is MNHNY and CDR2 is SVGAGI (reference sequence). V shed 6 bases, J shed 4 bases, and the junction held 4 bases outside the gene matches. The CDR3 runs 14 residues. The CDR3 loop is CASSWTGENQPQHF. The CDR3, as DNA: TGTGCCAGCAGCTGGACAGGGGAGAATCAGCCCCAGCATTTT.

The chain uses TRBV5-1 and TRBJ2-5, with D possibly TRBD2 on 5 matching bases. Germline loops: CDR1 SGHRS, CDR2 YFSETQ. Trimming took 0 bases from V and 4 from J, leaving 13 bases between them. This CDR3 is 15 amino acids long. In DNA form, the CDR3 reads TGCGCCAGCAGCTTGGGGGCCGGGATTCTAGAGACCCAGTACTTC. Translating gives CASSLGAGILETQYF.

The genes are TRBV19 and TRBJ1-1; 10 bases line up with TRBD1. Trimming took 4 bases from V and 6 from J; bases not matched to a gene: 11. This CDR3 spans 16 amino acids. Germline V gives CDR1 LNHDA, CDR2 SQIVND (reference sequence). CDR3 loop: CASSTEKDRGRAEAFF. In DNA form, the CDR3 reads TGTGCCAGTAGTACCGAAAAGGACAGGGGGAGAGCTGAAGCTTTCTTT. Combining the CDR3 with reference TRBV19 and TRBJ1-1 gives the whole variable domain DGGITQSPKYLFRKEGQNVTLSCEQNLNHDAMYWYRQDPGQGLRLIYYSQIVNDFQKGDIAEGYSVSREKKESFPLTVTSAQKNPTAFYLCASSTEKDRGRAEAFFGQGTRLTVV.

The gene calls are TRBV19 and TRBJ1-4; D is perhaps TRBD1 (5 bases). There are 13 residues in the CDR3. Trimming pared 10 bases from V and 4 bases from J, leaving 13 bases between. Per the germline V gene, CDR1 is LNHDA and CDR2 is SQIVND (reference sequence). CDR3 nucleotide sequence: TGTGCCACTTCAGACAGTCGTAATGAAAAACTGTTTTTT. The encoded protein is CATSDSRNEKLFF.